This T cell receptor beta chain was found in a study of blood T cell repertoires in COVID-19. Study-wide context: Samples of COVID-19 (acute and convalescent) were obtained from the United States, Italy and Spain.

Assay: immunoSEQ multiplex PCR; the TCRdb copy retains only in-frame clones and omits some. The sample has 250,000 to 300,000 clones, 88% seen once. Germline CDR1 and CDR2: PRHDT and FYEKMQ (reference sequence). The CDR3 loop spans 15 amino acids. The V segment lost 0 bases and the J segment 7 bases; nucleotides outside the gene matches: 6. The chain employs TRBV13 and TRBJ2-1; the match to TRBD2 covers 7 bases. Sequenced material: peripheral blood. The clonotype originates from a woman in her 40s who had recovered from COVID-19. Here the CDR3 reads CASSLGGGSGNEQFF. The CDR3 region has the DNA TGTGCCAGCAGCTTAGGGGGCGGGAGCGGGAATGAGCAGTTCTTC.